These 2 T cell receptor beta chains share one sample of origin, sequenced in a study of blood T cell repertoires in COVID-19. TCRdb keeps only in-frame clones here, not all; method: immunoSEQ multiplex PCR. The table lists almost 400,000 clones, approximately 88% of them singletons, with 0.95% to 1% in the top ten. Sequencing input: PBMCs or T cells enriched from blood (not recorded which). The receptor set was obtained from a woman aged 30 to 39 with acute COVID-19.

This chain joins TRBV24-1 and TRBJ1-5; no definite D call. The CDR3 runs to 15 residues. Looked up from germline, CDR1 is KGHDR and CDR2 is SFDVKD. V lost 5 bases and J 2 bases, leaving 12 bases between the germline ends. CDR3 in amino acids: CATSGRSAGNQPQHF. The CDR3 bases are TGTGCCACCAGTGGGAGGTCCGCGGGCAATCAGCCCCAGCATTTT.

This sequence joins TRBV10-2 and TRBJ2-2; no clear D. Germline loops: CDR1 WSHSY, CDR2 SAAADI. Trimming took 1 base from V and 5 from J, leaving 8 bases between them. The CDR3 has 14 amino acids. CDR3 protein: CASSEYRTTGELFF. In DNA, the CDR3 is TGCGCCAGCAGTGAGTACAGAACTACCGGGGAGCTGTTTTTT.